The source of this T cell receptor beta chain is a study of shared clonotypes between healthy human individuals. Notes on the study in general: Sharing of clonotypes among donors was expected to vary with sequencing depth. All-four-donor shared clonotypes had higher generation probabilities than non-shared clonotypes did.

Concerning this clone itself: What it binds is not known.

The data were produced by immunoSEQ multiplex PCR, yet TCRdb's version contains in-frame clones alone and is incomplete. The sample includes about 2.1 million clones, just over 90% of them seen just once. V shed 6 bases, J shed 2 bases, and the junction held 12 bases outside the gene matches. Germline assignment: CDR1 LNHDA and CDR2 SQIVND (reference sequence). The CDR3 is 16 amino acids. Cells designated naive CD8 were CD45RO-negative and were positively selected for CCR7, with terminally differentiated effector memory CD45RA+ cells excluded. None of the donors, who were healthy HIV-negative adults, had recently had acute infections or vaccinations. Within Nashville, Tennessee resided all donors, each a Caucasian adult.

The rearrangement joins TRBV19 to TRBJ2-7; 8 bases map to TRBD1. This TCR was sampled from a man younger than 35 in good health. Some clones in this sample may be carry-over from other donors' samples. Source material: naive CD8+ T cells from PBMCs. The CDR3 coding sequence is TGTGCCAGTAGACCCCAGGGGGCGAATAGCCCCTACGAGCAGTACTTC. This translates into CASRPQGANSPYEQYF.